The clone carrying this T cell receptor beta chain was seen a few times. No antigen is known for it. These data originate in a study of naive and memory T cell subsets. Overall study findings and caveats: TCR counts from RNA may reflect activation-linked expression changes. Naive and memory subsets had different power law exponents for TCR abundance.

Both TRBC1 and TRBC2 were covered by a beta constant-region primer of two equimolar oligonucleotides. TCRdb itself ran the UMI-ligation and nested PCR reads through MiXCR, one entry per CDR3 protein. The data hold fewer than 30,000 distinct CDR3 sequences, with about 10% observed a single time. After the first PCR, alpha and beta chain libraries were processed separately. Four subsets defined by CD45RA and CD27 were sorted after CD3, CD4, CD8 and live/dead staining. V was trimmed by 0 bases and J by 1 base, leaving 13 bases between them. Germline-derived CDR1 and CDR2 are DFQATT and SNEGSKA (reference sequence). The CDR3 consists of 15 residues.

Material for sequencing was effector memory CD4+ T cells from blood. The subset denotes: effector memory, CD45RA- CD27-. The chain recombines TRBV20-1 with TRBJ2-7; TRBD1 is a possible D gene (6 bases). This TCR derives from a human donor in good health. CDR3 nucleotides: TGCAGTGCTAGAGAAGGGCAGGGGAAGTCCTACGAGCAGTACTTC. Its protein product is CSAREGQGKSYEQYF.